Following are 26 T cell receptor beta chains from one sample sequenced in a study of blood T cell repertoires in COVID-19. TCRdb's table, derived via immunoSEQ multiplex PCR, lists solely in-frame clones and lacks some. In the table there are approximately 270,000 clones, 85% to 90% of which are singletons. The material sequenced was PBMCs or T cells enriched from blood (not recorded which). All receptors derive from a woman aged 25 to 39 with acute COVID-19.

The chain links TRBV4-1 to TRBJ1-4; TRBD1 might be the D (5 bases). Trimming removed 1 base from V and 6 bases from J, with 15 bases in between. Germline CDR1 is MGHRA and CDR2 is YSYEKL. The CDR3 contains 16 residues. The CDR3 spells CASSQVRVGGDEKLFF. DNA for the CDR3: TGCGCCAGCAGCCAAGTTCGAGTTGGGGGGGATGAAAAACTGTTTTTT.

This chain joins TRBV28 and TRBJ2-7, with 7 bases lining up with TRBD2. Germline CDR1 MDHEN, CDR2 SYDVKM. The ends lost 4 bases at V and 4 bases at J; junction bases unmatched: 10. The CDR3 extends over 15 amino acids. CDR3 sequence (DNA): TGTGCCAGCAGTTCCACGCGACTAGCAGTATACGAGCAGTACTTC. Its translation: CASSSTRLAVYEQYF.

The V call is TRBV15, the J call TRBJ2-1; 10 bases map to TRBD2. CDR1 LNHNV and CDR2 YYDKDF come from the germline V gene (reference sequence). V was pared by 0 bases and J by 8 bases, with 4 bases of the junction left unmatched. The CDR3 loop spans 15 amino acids. For the CDR3, the DNA is TGTGCCACCAGCAGAGATCGGGGGACTAGCGATGAGCAGTTCTTC. It codes for CATSRDRGTSDEQFF. The full variable domain, rest sourced from reference TRBV15 and TRBJ2-1, is DAMVIQNPRYQVTQFGKPVTLSCSQTLNHNVMYWYQQKSSQAPKLLFHYYDKDFNNEADTPDNFQSRRPNTSFCFLDIRSPGLGDTAMYLCATSRDRGTSDEQFFGPGTRLTVL.

J is TRBJ1-2 and V is TRBV7-9, with a weak D call TRBD1 (6 bases). This CDR3 is 15 amino acids long. The V gene's germline CDR1 is SEHNR and CDR2 FQNEAQ (reference sequence). V was cut by 4 bases and J by 6 bases, with 18 bases left in between. CDR3 in amino acids: CASSSQFSGGDGYTF. CDR3 nucleotide sequence: TGTGCCAGCAGCTCCCAATTTTCGGGGGGCGATGGCTACACCTTC.

The chain is built from TRBV7-9 and TRBJ2-1, with 10 bases aligning to TRBD2. CDR1 SEHNR and CDR2 FQNEAQ come from the germline V gene (reference sequence). The CDR3 loop spans 15 amino acids. The V segment lost 3 bases and the J segment 5 bases; nucleotides outside the gene matches: 4. CDR3 sequence: CASSLGTSAHNEQFF. Written as DNA, the CDR3 is TGTGCCAGCAGCTTGGGGACTAGCGCGCACAATGAGCAGTTCTTC.

The chain has TRBV7-6 and TRBJ2-6; possible D gene TRBD2, 6 bases. The ends were cut back, 1 base at V and 2 bases at J, with 6 bases in the middle. The CDR3 has 15 residues. CDR1 SGHVS and CDR2 FNYEAQ come from the germline V gene. In nucleotides, the CDR3 is TGTGCCAGCAGCTTAGGGGGGGCTGGGGCCAACGTCCTGACTTTC. It yields the protein CASSLGGAGANVLTF.

This clone has just one count. The chain couples TRBV13 to TRBJ2-3; 12 positions match TRBD2. From germline, CDR1 is PRHDT and CDR2 FYEKMQ (reference sequence). V lost 4 bases and J lost 0; bases outside the gene matches: 17. The CDR3 is made up of 21 amino acids. The CDR3 DNA reads as TGTGCCAGCAGCTCTAGCCTCTCTAATCCGGGACTAGCGGGCAGCACAGATACGCAGTATTTT. Its translation: CASSSSLSNPGLAGSTDTQYF.

V is TRBV5-1 and J is TRBJ1-1, with 8 bases fitting TRBD1. Losses at the gene ends were 2 bases for V and 5 bases for J; bases not matched to a gene: 5. This CDR3 spans 14 amino acids. Germline lookup yields CDR1 SGHRS and CDR2 YFSETQ. The CDR3 spells CASSLQGGLTEAFF. The CDR3 DNA reads as TGCGCCAGCAGCTTACAGGGGGGTTTGACTGAAGCTTTCTTT.

The V gene is TRBV27, the J gene TRBJ2-7; 11 positions match TRBD2. Germline-derived CDR1 and CDR2 are MNHEY and SMNVEV (reference sequence). The CDR3 runs 13 residues. V lost 8 bases to trimming and J lost 3 bases; unmatched junction nucleotides: 3. The CDR3 DNA reads as TGTGCCAGCCGTACTAGCGGGAGCTACGAGCAGTACTTC. It translates to CASRTSGSYEQYF.

The gene calls are TRBV3-1 (or the pseudogene TRBV3-2) and TRBJ2-3, with 7 nucleotides matching TRBD2. Per germline, CDR1 LGHDT and CDR2 YNNKEL (reference sequence). The CDR3 sequence is 16 residues long. The ends lost 1 base at V and 0 bases at J; junction bases unmatched: 4. The CDR3 DNA sequence: TGTGCCAGCAGCCAAGGACTAGCCCAGAGCACAGATACGCAGTATTTT. This encodes CASSQGLAQSTDTQYF.

This rearrangement joins TRBV7-2 to TRBJ2-5, with D possibly matching TRBD1 (6 bases). CDR3 length equals 17 residues. Germline V gives CDR1 SGHTA, CDR2 FQGNSA. Trimming left V 5 bases short and J 2 bases short, with 21 bases between. The DNA for the CDR3 is TGTGCCAGCAGCCCCGGCCTGACAGGAGACCTACAAGAGACCCAGTACTTC. As protein: CASSPGLTGDLQETQYF. The full variable domain, in which reference TRBV7-2 and TRBJ2-5 provide the parts outside the CDR3, is GAGVSQSPSNKVTEKGKDVELRCDPISGHTALYWYRQSLGQGLEFLIYFQGNSAPDKSGLPSDRFSAERTGGSVSTLTIQRTQQEDSAVYLCASSPGLTGDLQETQYFGPGTRLLVL.

This chain links TRBV6-1 with TRBJ1-5; D gene uncertain. The V end was cut by 3 bases, the J end by 0 bases, with 6 bases between. The CDR3 is made up of 14 amino acids. CDR1 is MNHNS and CDR2 is SASEGT in the germline V gene. The CDR3 region is CASSERVSNQPQHF. Written as DNA, the CDR3 is TGTGCCAGCAGTGAGAGGGTTAGCAATCAGCCCCAGCATTTT.

Ten or more counts support this clone. This chain connects TRBV5-5 to TRBJ1-5; D is unclear. CDR3 size: 13 residues. The germline gives CDR1 SGHKS, CDR2 YYEKEE (reference sequence). V lost 0 bases and J 6 bases, leaving 7 bases between the germline ends. The CDR3 sequence: CASSLVSSQPQHF. In DNA form, the CDR3 reads TGTGCCAGCAGCTTGGTTTCATCTCAGCCCCAGCATTTT.

This chain connects TRBV27 to TRBJ2-3; 12 bases are shared with TRBD2. This CDR3 comprises 17 residues. The trim removed 5 bases at V and 3 bases at J, leaving 9 bases unmatched. Germline loops: CDR1 MNHEY, CDR2 SMNVEV (reference sequence). DNA for the CDR3: TGTGCCAGCAGTCCAGAGACTAGCGGGAGTTGGACAGATACGCAGTATTTT. Amino acid sequence: CASSPETSGSWTDTQYF.

The chain couples TRBV6-4 to TRBJ1-6; D possibly corresponds to TRBD1 (6 bases). Deletions cut 3 bases from V and 4 bases from J, with 13 bases between. Germline values: CDR1 MRHNA, CDR2 SNTAGT. The CDR3 covers 16 residues. In DNA form, the CDR3 reads TGTGCCAGCAGTGAACAGGGAAATGGATATAATTCACCCCTCCACTTT. Its protein is CASSEQGNGYNSPLHF.

This chain joins TRBV19 and TRBJ2-1; D possibly corresponds to TRBD2 (6 bases). This CDR3 is built from 14 residues. Trimming stripped 3 bases from V and 12 bases from J, with 18 bases between. CDR1 is LNHDA and CDR2 is SQIVND in the germline V gene (reference sequence). CDR3 nucleotides: TGTGCCAGTAGTATCGGAGGGACGGACGCCGGGCAGTTCTTC. Translating it yields CASSIGGTDAGQFF. Filled out from reference TRBV19 and TRBJ2-1, the complete variable domain reads DGGITQSPKYLFRKEGQNVTLSCEQNLNHDAMYWYRQDPGQGLRLIYYSQIVNDFQKGDIAEGYSVSREKKESFPLTVTSAQKNPTAFYLCASSIGGTDAGQFFGPGTRLTVL.

The chain carries TRBV7-9 and TRBJ2-1; 7 nucleotides align to TRBD2. Germline CDR1 and CDR2: SEHNR and FQNEAQ (reference sequence). This CDR3 is 16 amino acids long. V gave up 4 bases and J gave up 2 bases; unmatched junction bases: 8. The CDR3 sequence is CASSSRSGRAYNEQFF. CDR3 in DNA: TGTGCCAGCAGCTCGCGTTCGGGGAGGGCCTACAATGAGCAGTTCTTC.

V is TRBV10-2 and J is TRBJ2-7; the match to TRBD2 covers 10 bases. V was pared by 0 bases and J by 5 bases, with 7 bases of the junction left unmatched. The CDR3 loop spans 16 amino acids. The germline gives CDR1 WSHSY, CDR2 SAAADI. The CDR3 loop is CASSESWASGSHEQYF. As DNA, the CDR3 is TGCGCCAGCAGTGAGTCGTGGGCTAGCGGGAGTCACGAGCAGTACTTC.

The rearrangement uses TRBV19 and TRBJ2-7; TRBD2 aligns across 10 bases. V lost 6 bases, J lost 7 bases, and 21 bases stayed unmatched. This CDR3 has 18 amino acids. Germline CDR1 reads LNHDA; CDR2 reads SQIVND (reference sequence). CDR3 nucleotides: TGTGCCAGTAGGACCACCGGGACTAGCGTCGGAGGGGCTTGGGAGCAGTACTTC. It translates to CASRTTGTSVGGAWEQYF. The full variable domain, rest sourced from reference TRBV19 and TRBJ2-7, is DGGITQSPKYLFRKEGQNVTLSCEQNLNHDAMYWYRQDPGQGLRLIYYSQIVNDFQKGDIAEGYSVSREKKESFPLTVTSAQKNPTAFYLCASRTTGTSVGGAWEQYFGPGTRLTVT.

The CDR3 coding sequence is TGTGCCAGCAGAAGGGGGGCGGGAGCAGGAGATACGCAGTATTTT. Its protein is CASRRGAGAGDTQYF. The chain carries TRBV28 and TRBJ2-3, with D tentatively TRBD2 (7 bases). V lost 6 bases and J lost 5, with 18 bases in between. The CDR3 is 15 residues long. Germline CDR1 reads MDHEN; CDR2 reads SYDVKM.

This clone appeared once. The V gene is TRBV27, the J gene TRBJ2-2; D might be TRBD2 (6 bases). V was shortened by 2 bases and J by 1 base, with 20 bases between the two germline ends. Germline CDR1 MNHEY, CDR2 SMNVEV (reference sequence). This CDR3 region has 19 residues. The CDR3 nucleotides read TGTGCCAGCAGTTTACCACGCGGGCGGGGACGGAAGAACACCGGGGAGCTGTTTTTT. It encodes CASSLPRGRGRKNTGELFF.

This chain connects TRBV5-4 to TRBJ1-6, with TRBD1 matching 9 bases. This CDR3 is built from 14 residues. V lost 3 bases and J lost 6; bases outside the gene matches: 1. Germline V lookup: CDR1 SGHNT, CDR2 YYREEE (reference sequence). The CDR3 DNA is TGTGCCAGCAGCTGGGGACAGGGTAATTCACCCCTCCACTTT. This gives the protein CASSWGQGNSPLHF.

This rearrangement joins TRBV18 to TRBJ1-1, with D unclear. Germline V gene sequence: CDR1 KGHSH, CDR2 LQKENI. V lost 3 bases, J lost 1 base, and 12 bases lay in between. CDR3 length equals 15 residues. The CDR3 region has the DNA TGTGCCAGCTCACCCACTGAAAGTGGGAACACTGAAGCTTTCTTT. Protein sequence: CASSPTESGNTEAFF.

The V and J genes are TRBV19 and TRBJ2-2; 9 bases agree with TRBD1. Germline V gene lookup returns CDR1 LNHDA and CDR2 SQIVND (reference sequence). The CDR3 loop spans 14 amino acids. Trimming took 11 bases from V and 8 from J; bases not matched to a gene: 12. CDR3 sequence reads: CACGEQGAQGELFF. CDR3 bases: TGTGCCTGCGGGGAACAGGGGGCGCAGGGGGAGCTGTTTTTT.

This clone was counted between two and nine times. The chain uses TRBV16 and TRBJ2-7; D is possibly TRBD2 (5 bases). The CDR3 sequence is 14 residues long. Trimming pared 3 bases from V and 6 bases from J, leaving 15 bases between. CDR1 is KGHSY, CDR2 FQNENV, per germline. The CDR3 loop reads CASSQGPGIVEQYF. DNA of the CDR3: TGTGCCAGCAGCCAGGGTCCCGGGATCGTCGAGCAGTACTTC.

J is TRBJ1-5 and V is TRBV28; 11 nucleotides agree with TRBD1. CDR3 size: 19 residues. Germline V gene lookup returns CDR1 MDHEN and CDR2 SYDVKM. The junction had 16 bases not matched to a gene; V was cut back by 7 bases and J by 2 bases. The CDR3, as DNA: TGTGCCAGCACCACCCGCCGGGACAGGGGGGTTGGTGGCAATCAGCCCCAGCATTTT. Encoded protein: CASTTRRDRGVGGNQPQHF.